This is a list of T cell receptor beta chains from one sample in a study of T-cell reconstitution after alpha-beta-depleted transplantation in children. MiXCR, run by TCRdb on the PCR reads, gives a single entry per CDR3 protein. The table lists around 250,000 distinct CDR3 sequences, under 30% of them singletons, with roughly 2.5% in the top ten. The source material was PBMCs, sampled before TCRalphabeta/CD19-depleted stem cell transplant. The receptors derive from a girl aged 2 to 9 with Fanconi anemia, due to receive a stem cell transplant. Each CDR3 is given with its conserved first and last residue. The D gene is left open where the match is weak. Size is omitted from some rows. Given values are once, few, many or a class for expanded clones.

>.|TRBJ2-5|few|TRBV20-1
CSASPGLLGSEETQYF
TGCAGTGCTAGTCCTGGGCTTTTGGGCTCTGAGGAGACCCAGTACTTC
>TRBD2|TRBJ2-3|many|TRBV29-1
CSAPGGLVHTDTQYF
TGCAGCGCCCCGGGGGGACTAGTACACACAGATACGCAGTATTTT
>TRBD2|TRBJ2-1|.|TRBV11-2
CASSLEASRGSSYNEQFF
TGTGCCAGCAGCTTAGAAGCAAGCCGCGGGAGTTCCTACAATGAGCAGTTCTTC
>.|TRBJ2-3|many|TRBV7-2
CASSLIVHFTDTQYF
TGTGCCAGCAGCTTGATTGTCCACTTCACAGATACGCAGTATTTT
>.|TRBJ2-5|.|TRBV6-2/TRBV6-3
CASSYSNHIGLRTQYF
TGTGCCAGCAGTTACTCGAATCACATCGGGCTGCGGACCCAGTACTTC
>TRBD1|TRBJ2-3|many|TRBV29-1
CSVVPGQGIGTDTQYF
TGCAGCGTTGTGCCGGGACAGGGAATTGGCACAGATACGCAGTATTTT
>TRBD2|TRBJ2-7|.|TRBV2
CASRGFGTTSYEQYF
TGTGCCAGCAGGGGATTCGGGACTACTTCCTACGAGCAGTACTTC
>.|TRBJ1-2|many|TRBV6-6
CASRANYGYTF
TGTGCCAGCAGGGCTAACTATGGCTACACCTTC
>TRBD2|TRBJ2-1|.|TRBV5-5
CASSPTGGVYNEQFF
TGTGCCAGCAGCCCGACGGGAGGGGTATACAATGAGCAGTTCTTC
>.|TRBJ1-1|few|TRBV7-3
CASSLGYRNSEAFF
TGTGCCAGCAGCTTAGGGTACAGGAACTCTGAAGCTTTCTTT
>.|TRBJ2-3|.|TRBV18
CASSTVSTDTQYF
TGTGCCAGCTCCACGGTCAGCACAGATACGCAGTATTTT
>.|TRBJ2-7|few|TRBV6-1
CASSRDASYEQYF
TGTGCCAGCAGTAGGGACGCTTCCTACGAGCAGTACTTC
>.|TRBJ2-7|few|TRBV5-1
CASSLARGYYEQYF
TGCGCCAGCAGCTTGGCTAGGGGTTACTACGAGCAGTACTTC
>.|TRBJ2-1|many|TRBV7-3
CASSLALADYNEQFF
TGTGCCAGCAGCTTAGCCCTCGCGGACTACAATGAGCAGTTCTTC
>TRBD2|TRBJ2-1|.|TRBV7-2
CASSLGGLAGVYNEQFF
TGTGCCAGCAGCTTAGGTGGCCTAGCGGGAGTCTACAATGAGCAGTTCTTC
>.|TRBJ2-1|many|TRBV11-2
CASSLGTNAYNEQFF
TGTGCCAGCAGCTTAGGTACCAACGCCTACAATGAGCAGTTCTTC
>TRBD2|TRBJ2-1|.|TRBV29-1
CSGASGAGGSNEQFF
TGCAGCGGTGCGAGTGGAGCGGGGGGATCAAATGAGCAGTTCTTC
>TRBD1|TRBJ1-2|many|TRBV20-1
CSARKDRGRNYGYTF
TGCAGTGCTAGAAAAGACAGGGGAAGAAACTATGGCTACACCTTC
>TRBD2|TRBJ2-2|many|TRBV19
CASRLAGITGELFF
TGTGCCAGTAGGCTAGCGGGAATTACCGGGGAGCTGTTTTTT
>.|TRBJ2-1|.|TRBV7-9
CASSLLRGTNEQFF
TGTGCCAGCAGCTTACTAAGGGGGACCAATGAGCAGTTCTTC
>TRBD2|TRBJ2-3|many|TRBV20-1
CSAAGGLTDTQYF
TGCAGTGCCGCGGGGGGCCTCACAGATACGCAGTATTTT
>TRBD2|TRBJ2-7|many|TRBV19
CASSSGTSGDTYEQYF
TGTGCCAGTAGTTCTGGGACTAGCGGGGACACCTACGAGCAGTACTTC
>.|TRBJ2-1|.|TRBV29-1
CSALRDINYNEQFF
TGCAGCGCCCTGAGGGACATCAACTACAATGAGCAGTTCTTC
>TRBD2|TRBJ2-3|.|TRBV29-1
CSVRLAGGRDTQYF
TGCAGCGTTCGACTAGCGGGAGGGAGAGATACGCAGTATTTT
>TRBD1|TRBJ1-5|.|TRBV5-1
CASSLDGQGGPQHF
TGCGCCAGCAGCTTGGATGGACAGGGGGGGCCCCAGCATTTT
>.|TRBJ2-7|few|TRBV28
CASSLAGGGRVYEQYF
TGTGCCAGCAGCCTCGCCGGCGGGGGCAGGGTTTACGAGCAGTACTTC